The 13 T cell receptor beta chains in this list originate from one sample, sequenced in a study of T cell responses to AZD1222 COVID-19 vaccine. The table came from immunoSEQ multiplex PCR; TCRdb's copy has only in-frame clones and leaves some out. The sample includes roughly 160,000 clones, almost 90% of them seen just once. The sample in question was peripheral blood, obtained on day 0 of AZD1222 vaccination. These receptors all stem from an adult in good health.

The J gene is TRBJ2-5, the V gene TRBV5-1; 9 bases match TRBD2. The trim removed 7 bases at V and 4 bases at J, leaving 20 bases unmatched. This CDR3 is 18 amino acids long. Germline V CDR1 and CDR2: SGHRS, YFSETQ. The DNA of the CDR3 is TGCGCCAGCCCGCTAGAAAAGTTTAGCGGGAGTCTGGGAGAGACCCAGTACTTC. Translated: CASPLEKFSGSLGETQYF.

The chain links TRBV27 to TRBJ1-5, with D tentatively TRBD1 (5 bases). Germline V gives CDR1 MNHEY, CDR2 SMNVEV (reference sequence). The CDR3 sequence is 15 residues long. Trimming removed 6 bases at V and 6 bases at J, with 18 bases between. This chain's CDR3 is CASRGGPGLIQPQHF. In nucleotides, the CDR3 is TGTGCCAGCAGGGGGGGTCCAGGCCTCATTCAGCCCCAGCATTTT.

The J gene is TRBJ2-2, the V gene TRBV6-4; D is unresolved. CDR3 length: 14 residues. Germline loops: CDR1 MRHNA, CDR2 SNTAGT. With 3 bases removed from V and 1 base from J, the gap between germline ends came to 6 bases. The CDR3 region has the DNA TGTGCCAGCAGTGAGGACGGGAACACCGGGGAGCTGTTTTTT. This encodes CASSEDGNTGELFF.

The chain recombines TRBV5-5 with TRBJ1-1, with D unclear. The CDR3 length is 15 residues. The V end lost 4 bases, the J end lost 0 bases, and 13 bases lay between the germline ends. From germline, CDR1 is SGHKS and CDR2 YYEKEE (reference sequence). The DNA for the CDR3 is TGTGCCAGCAGCAAAGGTGAAATTCTGAACACTGAAGCTTTCTTT. Translated, it gives CASSKGEILNTEAFF.

Worth noting for this clone: Other DNA sequences from this sample encode an identical CDR3 as well. V and J are TRBV28 and TRBJ1-1, with a tentative D call TRBD1 (5 bases). V was shortened by 6 bases and J by 6 bases, with 8 bases between the two germline ends. CDR1 is MDHEN, CDR2 SYDVKM, per germline. This CDR3 is built from 11 residues. DNA for the CDR3: TGTGCCAGCAGGGGGCGACCTGAAGCTTTCTTT. This sequence encodes CASRGRPEAFF.

The rearrangement uses TRBV5-1 and TRBJ1-1; D remains ambiguous. The CDR3 spans 15 residues. The germline V and J ends were trimmed by 0 bases and 1 base, with 10 bases remaining between them. CDR1 and CDR2 (germline): SGHRS, YFSETQ. The CDR3 DNA reads as TGCGCCAGCAGCTTGGGGACTTCAGCGAACACTGAAGCTTTCTTT. Amino acids: CASSLGTSANTEAFF.

This clone was counted between two and nine times. This chain uses TRBV6-6 with TRBJ1-2, with TRBD1 matching 8 bases. The CDR3 length is 15 residues. Trimming cost V 2 bases and J 6 bases; bases outside gene matches: 8. CDR1 MNHNY and CDR2 SVGAGI come from the germline V gene (reference sequence). The CDR3 loop reads CASSYPHRGADGYTF. In DNA form, the CDR3 reads TGTGCCAGCAGTTACCCCCACAGGGGGGCGGATGGCTACACCTTC.

The V call is TRBV27, the J call TRBJ1-5; 10 bases are a match to TRBD1. V shed 3 bases and J 6 bases; nucleotides not matched to a gene: 2. The CDR3 spans 14 residues. Germline-derived CDR1 and CDR2 are MNHEY and SMNVEV (reference sequence). The CDR3 coding sequence is TGTGCCAGCAGTTTGACAGGGGGCTTTCAGCCCCAGCATTTT. Translation: CASSLTGGFQPQHF.

The V call is TRBV11-2, the J call TRBJ1-6; 7 positions agree with TRBD1. Germline V gene lookup returns CDR1 SGHAT and CDR2 FQNNGV. V gave up 7 bases and J gave up 7 bases; unmatched junction bases: 7. The CDR3 extends over 14 amino acids. The CDR3 protein is CASTLGTANSPLHF. The CDR3 DNA is TGTGCCAGCACCTTGGGGACAGCCAATTCACCCCTCCACTTT. Combining the CDR3 with reference TRBV11-2 and TRBJ1-6 gives the whole variable domain EAGVAQSPRYKIIEKRQSVAFWCNPISGHATLYWYQQILGQGPKLLIQFQNNGVVDDSQLPKDRFSAERLKGVDSTLKIQPAKLEDSAVYLCASTLGTANSPLHFGNGTRLTVT.

The chain couples TRBV5-6 to TRBJ2-1; D call uncertain. The CDR3 loop spans 13 amino acids. V gave up 0 bases and J gave up 10 bases, with 11 bases separating them. Per germline, CDR1 SGHDT and CDR2 YYEEEE. The CDR3 loop is CASSLGETPEQFF. Written as DNA, the CDR3 is TGTGCCAGCAGCTTGGGTGAGACGCCGGAGCAGTTCTTC. The full variable domain, rest sourced from reference TRBV5-6 and TRBJ2-1, is DAGVTQSPTHLIKTRGQQVTLRCSPKSGHDTVSWYQQALGQGPQFIFQYYEEEERQRGNFPDRFSGHQFPNYSSELNVNALLLGDSALYLCASSLGETPEQFFGPGTRLTVL.

The rearrangement joins TRBV28 to TRBJ1-6; D may be TRBD1 (5 bases). The germline V gene encodes CDR1 MDHEN and CDR2 SYDVKM. With 3 bases removed from V and 9 bases from J, the gap between germline ends came to 18 bases. The CDR3 length is 16 residues. CDR3 nucleotides: TGTGCCAGCAGTTTTTCTTTCGTTACAGGATCTTCACCCCTCCACTTT. Its protein is CASSFSFVTGSSPLHF.

This clone was seen only a few times. The rearrangement links TRBV3-1 (or the pseudogene TRBV3-2) to TRBJ2-7, with TRBD1 matching 7 bases. CDR1 LGHDT and CDR2 YNNKEL come from the germline V gene (reference sequence). This CDR3 spans 16 amino acids. The V segment lost 3 bases and the J segment 4 bases; nucleotides outside the gene matches: 12. The CDR3 reads CASSQGDGPQGYEQYF. The CDR3 nucleotides read TGTGCCAGCAGCCAGGGGGACGGACCACAGGGGTACGAGCAGTACTTC.

This clone appeared a few times. The CDR3 protein is CASSLLRGRTNEKLFF. Here the CDR3 DNA reads TGTGCCAGCAGCCTACTCAGGGGGCGGACTAATGAAAAACTGTTTTTT. The chain has TRBV11-2 and TRBJ1-4, with 8 bases matching TRBD1. V lost 5 bases, J lost 2 bases, and 7 bases stayed unmatched. The CDR3 consists of 16 residues. From germline, CDR1 is SGHAT and CDR2 FQNNGV.